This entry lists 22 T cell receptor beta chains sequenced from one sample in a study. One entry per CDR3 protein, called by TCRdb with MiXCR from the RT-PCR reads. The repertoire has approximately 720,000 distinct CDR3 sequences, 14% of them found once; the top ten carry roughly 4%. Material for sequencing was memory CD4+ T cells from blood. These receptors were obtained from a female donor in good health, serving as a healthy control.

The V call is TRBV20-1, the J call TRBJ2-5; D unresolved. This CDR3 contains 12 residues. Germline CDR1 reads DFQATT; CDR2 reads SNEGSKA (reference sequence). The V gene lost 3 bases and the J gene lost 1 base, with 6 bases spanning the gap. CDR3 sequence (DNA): TGCAGTGCTAGTGCCCCCCAAGAGACCCAGTACTTC. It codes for CSASAPQETQYF.

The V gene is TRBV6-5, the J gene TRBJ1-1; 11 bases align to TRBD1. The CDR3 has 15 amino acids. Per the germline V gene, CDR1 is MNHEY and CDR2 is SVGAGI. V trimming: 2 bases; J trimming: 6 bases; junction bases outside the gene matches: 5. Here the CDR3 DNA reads TGTGCCAGCAGTTACGCCGGACAGGGGGCGCCTGAAGCTTTCTTT. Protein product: CASSYAGQGAPEAFF.

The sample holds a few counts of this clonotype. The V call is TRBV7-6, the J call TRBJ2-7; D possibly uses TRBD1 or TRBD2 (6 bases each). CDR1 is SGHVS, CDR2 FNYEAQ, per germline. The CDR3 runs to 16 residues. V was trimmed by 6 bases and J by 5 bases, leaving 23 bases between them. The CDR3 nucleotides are TGTGCCAGCAGACCCGGGGCCGGAGGGGGAACTCACGAGCAGTACTTC. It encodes CASRPGAGGGTHEQYF.

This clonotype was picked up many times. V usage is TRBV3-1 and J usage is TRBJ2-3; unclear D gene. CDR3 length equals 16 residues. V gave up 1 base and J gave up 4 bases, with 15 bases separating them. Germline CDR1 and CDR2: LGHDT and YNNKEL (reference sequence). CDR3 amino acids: CASSQGGKAQPDTQYF. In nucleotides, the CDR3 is TGTGCCAGCAGCCAAGGGGGAAAGGCTCAACCAGATACGCAGTATTTT.

CDR3 in amino acids: CSATPLQGQNSPLHF. In DNA, the CDR3 is TGCAGTGCCACCCCTTTGCAGGGACAGAATTCACCCCTCCACTTT. The J gene is TRBJ1-6, the V gene TRBV20-1, with 7 bases identical to TRBD1. The CDR3 runs 15 residues. Germline V CDR1 and CDR2: DFQATT, SNEGSKA (reference sequence). V was pared by 6 bases and J by 7 bases, with 12 bases of the junction left unmatched.

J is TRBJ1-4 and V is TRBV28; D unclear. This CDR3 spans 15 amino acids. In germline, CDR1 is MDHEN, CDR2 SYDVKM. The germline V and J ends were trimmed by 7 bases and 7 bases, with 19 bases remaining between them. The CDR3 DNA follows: TGTGCCAGCACCTCGTTAAGGGTATCCCCTGAAAAACTGTTTTTT. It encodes CASTSLRVSPEKLFF.

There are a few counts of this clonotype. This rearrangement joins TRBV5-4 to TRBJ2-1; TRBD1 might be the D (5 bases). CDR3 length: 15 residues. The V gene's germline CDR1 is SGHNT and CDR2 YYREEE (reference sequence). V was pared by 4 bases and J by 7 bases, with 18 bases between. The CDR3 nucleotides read TGTGCCAGCAGCAACCGGGCCAAGGGGTGGAATGAGCAGTTCTTC. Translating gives CASSNRAKGWNEQFF.

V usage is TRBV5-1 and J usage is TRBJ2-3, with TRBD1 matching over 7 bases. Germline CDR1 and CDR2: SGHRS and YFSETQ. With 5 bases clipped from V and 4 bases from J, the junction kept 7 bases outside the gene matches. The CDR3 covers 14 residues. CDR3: CASSTGAQADTQYF. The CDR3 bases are TGCGCCAGCAGTACAGGGGCCCAGGCAGATACGCAGTATTTT.

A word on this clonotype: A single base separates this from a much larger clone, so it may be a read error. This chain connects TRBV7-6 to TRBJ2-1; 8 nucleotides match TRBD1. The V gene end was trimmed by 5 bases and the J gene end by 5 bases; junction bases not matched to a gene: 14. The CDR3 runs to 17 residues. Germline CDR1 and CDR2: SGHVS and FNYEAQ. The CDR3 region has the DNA TGTGCCAGCAGCGCGCCTCCCGGACAGGGCGGTCACAATGAGCAGTTCTTC. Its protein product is CASSAPPGQGGHNEQFF. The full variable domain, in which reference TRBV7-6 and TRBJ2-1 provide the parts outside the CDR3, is GAGVSQSPRYKVTKRGQDVALRCDPISGHVSLYWYRQALGQGPEFLTYFNYEAQQDKSGLPNDRFSAERPEGSISTLTIQRTEQRDSAMYRCASSAPPGQGGHNEQFFGPGTRLTVL.

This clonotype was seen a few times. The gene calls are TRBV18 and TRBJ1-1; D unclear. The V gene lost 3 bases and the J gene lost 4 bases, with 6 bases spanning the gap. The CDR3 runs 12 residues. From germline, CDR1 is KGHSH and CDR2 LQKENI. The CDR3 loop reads CASSPGSTEAFF. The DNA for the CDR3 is TGTGCCAGCTCACCCGGCTCCACTGAAGCTTTCTTT.

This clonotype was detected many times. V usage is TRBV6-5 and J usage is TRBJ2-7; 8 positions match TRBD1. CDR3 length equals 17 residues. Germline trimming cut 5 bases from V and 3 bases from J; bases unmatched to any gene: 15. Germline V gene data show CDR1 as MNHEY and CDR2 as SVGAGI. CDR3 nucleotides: TGTGCCAGCAGTACGGACAGGGATTCTTTCTGGGGCTACGAGCAGTACTTC. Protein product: CASSTDRDSFWGYEQYF.

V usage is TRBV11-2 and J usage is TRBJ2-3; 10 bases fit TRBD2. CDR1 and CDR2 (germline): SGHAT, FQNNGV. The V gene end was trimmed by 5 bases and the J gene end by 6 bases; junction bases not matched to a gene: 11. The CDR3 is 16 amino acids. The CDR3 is CASSPMGSAGGDTQYF. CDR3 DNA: TGTGCCAGCAGCCCGATGGGGTCAGCGGGAGGGGATACGCAGTATTTT.

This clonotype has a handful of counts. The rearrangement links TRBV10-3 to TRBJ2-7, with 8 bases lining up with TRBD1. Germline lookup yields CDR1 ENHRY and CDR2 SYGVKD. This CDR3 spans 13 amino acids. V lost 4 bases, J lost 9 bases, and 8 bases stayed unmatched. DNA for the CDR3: TGTGCCATCAGTGCGGACAGGGAAGGGGGGCAGTACTTC. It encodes CAISADREGGQYF.

CDR3 protein: CATSAPGGGSTDTQYF. Written as DNA, the CDR3 is TGTGCCACTTCGGCCCCAGGGGGGGGTAGCACAGATACGCAGTATTTT. V gene TRBV7-9 combines with J gene TRBJ2-3; D may be TRBD1 or TRBD2 (7 bases each). Germline loops: CDR1 SEHNR, CDR2 FQNEAQ (reference sequence). The CDR3 is made up of 16 amino acids. V dropped 10 bases and J dropped 0 bases, with 20 bases sitting between them. Combining the CDR3 with reference TRBV7-9 and TRBJ2-3 gives the whole variable domain DTGVSQNPRHKITKRGQNVTFRCDPISEHNRLYWYRQTLGQGPEFLTYFQNEAQLEKSRLLSDRFSAERPKGSFSTLEIQRTEQGDSAMYLCATSAPGGGSTDTQYFGPGTRLTVL.

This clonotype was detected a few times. Written as DNA, the CDR3 is TGCAGTGCTAGCGACGGGACAGGGGTACGATTTTGGAATCAGCCCCAGCATTTT. This gives the protein CSASDGTGVRFWNQPQHF. The J gene is TRBJ1-5, the V gene TRBV20-1; the match to TRBD1 covers 10 bases. The CDR3 loop spans 18 amino acids. Germline V lookup: CDR1 DFQATT, CDR2 SNEGSKA (reference sequence). The ends lost 3 bases at V and 4 bases at J; junction bases unmatched: 15.

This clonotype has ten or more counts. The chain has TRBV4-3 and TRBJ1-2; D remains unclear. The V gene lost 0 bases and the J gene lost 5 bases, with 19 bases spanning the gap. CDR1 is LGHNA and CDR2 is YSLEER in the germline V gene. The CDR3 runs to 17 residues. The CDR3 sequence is CASSQDNRPGGIYGYTF. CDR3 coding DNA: TGCGCCAGCAGCCAAGATAATCGTCCGGGCGGAATATATGGCTACACCTTC.

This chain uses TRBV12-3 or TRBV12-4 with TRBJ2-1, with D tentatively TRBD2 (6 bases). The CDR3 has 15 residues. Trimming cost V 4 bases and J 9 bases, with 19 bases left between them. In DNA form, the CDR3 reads TGTGCCAGCAGTTCATACAAAGGGGCGGGGACTGAGCAGTTCTTC. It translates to CASSSYKGAGTEQFF.

This chain's CDR3 is CASTAGGGDIQYF. In DNA, the CDR3 is TGTGCCAGCACCGCGGGGGGGGGCGACATTCAGTACTTC. This rearrangement joins TRBV7-2 to TRBJ2-4; TRBD2 agrees at 9 bases. Germline V gives CDR1 SGHTA, CDR2 FQGNSA. Trimming cost V 7 bases and J 8 bases; bases outside gene matches: 6. The CDR3 totals 13 residues.

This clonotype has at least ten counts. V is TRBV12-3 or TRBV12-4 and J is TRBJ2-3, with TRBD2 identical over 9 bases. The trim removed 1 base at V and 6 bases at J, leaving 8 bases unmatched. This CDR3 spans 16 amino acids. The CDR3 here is CASSLGLAGGLDTQYF. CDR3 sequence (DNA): TGTGCCAGCAGTTTAGGCCTTGCGGGAGGGCTTGATACGCAGTATTTT.

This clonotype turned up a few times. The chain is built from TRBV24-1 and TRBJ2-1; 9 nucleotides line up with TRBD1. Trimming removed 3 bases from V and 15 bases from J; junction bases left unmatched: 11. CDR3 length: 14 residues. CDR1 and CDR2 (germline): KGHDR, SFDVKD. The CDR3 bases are TGTGCCACCAGTGATCAACGGGACAGGGTAATCCGGTTCTTC. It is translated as CATSDQRDRVIRFF.

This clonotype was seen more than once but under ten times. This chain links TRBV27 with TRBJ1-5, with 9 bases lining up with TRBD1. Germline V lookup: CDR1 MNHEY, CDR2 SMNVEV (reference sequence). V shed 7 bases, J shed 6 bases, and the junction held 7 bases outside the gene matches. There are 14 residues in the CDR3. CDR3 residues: CASKLTGGSQPQHF. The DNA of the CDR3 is TGTGCCAGCAAACTCACAGGGGGCAGTCAGCCCCAGCATTTT.

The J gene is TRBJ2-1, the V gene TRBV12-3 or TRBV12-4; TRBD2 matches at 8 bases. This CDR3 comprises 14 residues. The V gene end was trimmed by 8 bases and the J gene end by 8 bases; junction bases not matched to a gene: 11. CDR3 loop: CASRGGGLVYEQFF. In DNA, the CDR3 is TGTGCCAGCCGGGGGGGGGGCCTTGTGTATGAGCAGTTCTTC.